Shown below are 25 T cell receptor beta chains from a single sample sequenced in a study of human T cells and chemical hapten exposure. The sample's time point: pre-sensitization, week 0. Treatment defined: therapeutic diphenylcyclopropenone sensitization with weekly scalp DPC. TCRdb recomputed calls from the RACE reads with MiXCR, one row per CDR3 protein. This sample has around 350,000 distinct CDR3 sequences; 5.5% occur once, and the top ten carry about 8.7%. The source was whole blood, collected in connection with sensitization to the hapten diphenylcyclopropenone (DPC). The receptor source for this set is a young woman with alopecia areata. Some clones in this sample may be carry-over from other donors' samples.

This clonotype occurred many times. The chain couples TRBV7-9 to TRBJ2-5; D gene unclear. There are 12 residues in the CDR3. Deletions cut 6 bases from V and 5 bases from J, with 10 bases between. Germline CDR1 and CDR2: SEHNR and FQNEAQ (reference sequence). As DNA, the CDR3 is TGTGCCAGCAGGGGATTAAGCGAGACCCAGTACTTC. Translation gives CASRGLSETQYF.

The chain joins TRBV20-1 to TRBJ2-1; D is uncertain. CDR1 and CDR2 from the germline V gene are DFQATT and SNEGSKA (reference sequence). The CDR3 is 11 residues long. The V gene lost 3 bases and the J gene lost 7 bases, with 7 bases spanning the gap. The CDR3 here is CSASLGNEQFF. CDR3 DNA: TGCAGTGCTAGTCTCGGGAATGAGCAGTTCTTC.

The chain employs TRBV4-1 and TRBJ2-1; the D gene is possibly TRBD1 (6 bases). The V end lost 4 bases, the J end lost 5 bases, and 15 bases lay between the germline ends. The CDR3 contains 15 residues. Looked up from germline, CDR1 is MGHRA and CDR2 is YSYEKL. This chain's CDR3 is CASSRLWGPDNEQFF. As DNA, the CDR3 is TGCGCCAGCAGCCGCTTATGGGGGCCCGACAATGAGCAGTTCTTC.

The rearrangement joins TRBV28 to TRBJ1-5; perhaps TRBD1 as D (5 bases). Germline values: CDR1 MDHEN, CDR2 SYDVKM. Deletions cut 3 bases from V and 2 bases from J, with 17 bases between. There are 17 residues in the CDR3. Here the CDR3 DNA reads TGTGCCAGCAGTTTCCCCCTCAGGGCCCCACGCAATCAGCCCCAGCATTTT. Amino acids: CASSFPLRAPRNQPQHF.

This clonotype came up many times. J is TRBJ2-5 and V is TRBV7-6; possible D gene TRBD1, 6 bases. V was clipped by 1 base and J by 7 bases, with 19 bases between them. The CDR3 is 16 amino acids. The germline V gene encodes CDR1 SGHVS and CDR2 FNYEAQ. CDR3 sequence: CASSLDFRGRGLTQYF. In nucleotides, the CDR3 is TGTGCCAGCAGCTTAGACTTCCGTGGCAGGGGTTTGACCCAGTACTTC.

This clonotype was detected only a few times. The chain recombines TRBV5-6 with TRBJ1-4; D is undetermined. V shed 5 bases and J shed 5 bases, with 19 bases lying between them. CDR1 and CDR2 (germline): SGHDT, YYEEEE. This CDR3 has 16 residues. CDR3 nucleotides: TGTGCCAGCAGATTTCACCGGACCCAGCCAAATGAAAAACTGTTTTTT. Translated, it gives CASRFHRTQPNEKLFF.

This clonotype was seen more than once but under ten times. The CDR3 sequence: CAISEQGSVGYGSPQHF. CDR3 nucleotide sequence: TGTGCCATCAGTGAGCAGGGGTCAGTAGGGTATGGATCTCCCCAGCATTTT. The chain is built from TRBV10-3 and TRBJ1-5; D possibly corresponds to TRBD1 (6 bases). The germline CDR1 and CDR2 sequences are ENHRY and SYGVKD. CDR3 size: 17 residues. With 2 bases removed from V and 10 bases from J, the gap between germline ends came to 24 bases.

This clonotype came up many times. The chain employs TRBV4-3 and TRBJ1-1; TRBD1 might be the D (6 bases). From germline, CDR1 is LGHNA and CDR2 YSLEER. V dropped 4 bases and J dropped 6 bases, with 15 bases sitting between them. This CDR3 contains 14 residues. The CDR3 DNA follows: TGCGCCAGCAGCCGTGAACAGGGCCGGCCTGAAGCTTTCTTT. This sequence encodes CASSREQGRPEAFF.

Turning to this clonotype: An end of the junction does not agree with germline; a read error may underlie this. The rearrangement joins TRBV18 to TRBJ2-3; D is unclear. CDR1 and CDR2 (germline): KGHSH, LQKENI. This CDR3 has 15 residues. The CDR3 sequence is CTSSPSEGFTDTQYF. The DNA for the CDR3 is TGTACCAGCTCACCCAGCGAAGGGTTCACAGATACGCAGTATTTT.

This clonotype was counted at least ten times. J is TRBJ2-2 and V is TRBV6-6; D is perhaps TRBD1 (6 bases). The length of the CDR3 is 16 residues. The germline V and J ends were trimmed by 2 bases and 2 bases, with 12 bases remaining between them. Per the germline V gene, CDR1 is MNHNY and CDR2 is SVGAGI (reference sequence). The CDR3 here is CASSYPRQANTGELFF. The CDR3 region has the DNA TGTGCCAGCAGTTACCCTCGACAGGCTAACACCGGGGAGCTGTTTTTT.

This clonotype has only a few counts. This rearrangement joins TRBV6-6 to TRBJ2-1; D not resolved. The CDR3 totals 12 residues. V was pared by 3 bases and J by 8 bases, with 8 bases between. Germline-derived CDR1 and CDR2 are MNHNY and SVGAGI (reference sequence). The CDR3 protein is CASSYRQYEQFF. As DNA, the CDR3 is TGTGCCAGCAGTTATAGACAATATGAGCAGTTCTTC.

The gene calls are TRBV6-5 and TRBJ2-7, with 12 bases fitting TRBD1. Germline V CDR1 and CDR2: MNHEY, SVGAGI. V shed 6 bases and J 5 bases; nucleotides not matched to a gene: 5. The CDR3 has 14 residues. The CDR3: CASRRDRGPDEQYF. The CDR3 DNA reads TGTGCCAGCAGGAGGGACAGGGGGCCGGACGAGCAGTACTTC.

This clonotype was picked up many times. The chain is built from TRBV5-1 and TRBJ2-1; no definite D call. CDR3 size: 12 residues. V was cut by 0 bases and J by 8 bases, with 6 bases left in between. Germline V CDR1 and CDR2: SGHRS, YFSETQ. DNA of the CDR3: TGCGCCAGCAGCTTGGTTGGGGATGAGCAGTTCTTC. Translation gives CASSLVGDEQFF. Complete variable domain (other parts from reference TRBV5-1 and TRBJ2-1): KAGVTQTPRYLIKTRGQQVTLSCSPISGHRSVSWYQQTPGQGLQFLFEYFSETQRNKGNFPGRFSGRQFSNSRSEMNVSTLELGDSALYLCASSLVGDEQFFGPGTRLTVL.

This clonotype came up many times. The chain uses TRBV29-1 and TRBJ2-7; the match to TRBD1 covers 10 bases. Germline CDR1 SQVTM, CDR2 ANQGSEA. There are 13 residues in the CDR3. V shed 6 bases and J 4 bases; nucleotides not matched to a gene: 6. Here the CDR3 DNA reads TGCAGCGTAATGACAGGGGGCGGGTACGAGCAGTACTTC. It yields the protein CSVMTGGGYEQYF.

Worth noting for this clonotype: Sequence at one end of the junction differs from germline and may be a read error. This chain joins TRBV6-1 and TRBJ2-7; perhaps TRBD2 as D (5 bases). Germline V gene sequence: CDR1 MNHNS, CDR2 SASEGT. The CDR3 runs to 15 residues. The CDR3 region is CDSSELGGFSYEQYF. Here the CDR3 DNA reads TGTGACAGCAGTGAACTGGGCGGGTTCTCCTACGAGCAGTACTTC.

This clonotype was seen more than once but under ten times. This CDR3 is CASSLAPTDSNEKLFF. CDR3 coding DNA: TGTGCCAGCAGCTTAGCCCCTACAGACAGTAATGAAAAACTGTTTTTT. This chain joins TRBV7-2 and TRBJ1-4; TRBD1 might be the D (5 bases). The germline V gene encodes CDR1 SGHTA and CDR2 FQGNSA. The V gene lost 0 bases and the J gene lost 4 bases, with 12 bases spanning the gap. This CDR3 comprises 16 residues.

This clonotype turned up a few times. The chain combines TRBV3-1 with TRBJ1-2; D is perhaps TRBD1 (5 bases). Germline CDR1 LGHDT, CDR2 YNNKEL (reference sequence). Trimming shortened V by 4 bases and J by 2 bases, and 11 bases separated the two germline ends. The CDR3 is 14 residues long. This CDR3 is CASSRFGGNYGYTF. The CDR3 nucleotides read TGTGCCAGCAGCCGTTTCGGGGGAAACTATGGCTACACCTTC.

This clonotype was seen more than once but under ten times. The V call is TRBV27, the J call TRBJ1-6; D is unclear. The CDR3 sequence is 16 residues long. Trimming stripped 7 bases from V and 2 bases from J, with 15 bases between. The germline CDR1 and CDR2 sequences are MNHEY and SMNVEV (reference sequence). The CDR3 coding sequence is TGTGCCAGCACCCGTGACCAGAGCACCTATAATTCACCCCTCCACTTT. Translated, it gives CASTRDQSTYNSPLHF.

Many counts were recorded for this clonotype. The CDR3 sequence is CASSQVGGAGEQFF. In nucleotides, the CDR3 is TGTGCCAGCAGCCAAGTCGGAGGGGCAGGTGAGCAGTTCTTC. The chain employs TRBV14 and TRBJ2-1; D perhaps matches TRBD2 (6 bases). Trimming took off 1 base at V and 9 bases at J, with 13 bases between the two ends. The CDR3 consists of 14 residues. Per germline, CDR1 SGHDN and CDR2 FVKESK.

This clonotype was detected ten times or more. This chain's CDR3 is CASSQTSGGPILDTQYF. CDR3 in DNA: TGTGCCAGCAGCCAGACTAGCGGGGGGCCCATCCTCGATACGCAGTATTTT. The V and J genes are TRBV6-5 and TRBJ2-3; 13 nucleotides agree with TRBD2. The CDR3 runs to 17 residues. Losses at the gene ends were 6 bases for V and 6 bases for J; bases not matched to a gene: 12. Germline CDR1 reads MNHEY; CDR2 reads SVGAGI.

The chain combines TRBV4-1 with TRBJ1-2, with D possibly being TRBD1 (5 bases). V was trimmed by 3 bases and J by 3 bases, leaving 17 bases between them. The CDR3 totals 16 residues. Germline V gene lookup returns CDR1 MGHRA and CDR2 YSYEKL. The CDR3 protein is CASSQPEQEAYYGYTF. CDR3 nucleotide sequence: TGCGCCAGCAGCCAGCCAGAACAGGAGGCCTACTATGGCTACACCTTC.

This clonotype has more than one count but fewer than ten. The gene calls are TRBV10-3 and TRBJ2-3, with a possible D match to TRBD2 (5 bases). There are 13 residues in the CDR3. Trimming removed 10 bases from V and 1 base from J, with 12 bases in between. Germline assignment: CDR1 ENHRY and CDR2 SYGVKD. CDR3 in amino acids: CATLVGGTDTQYF. In DNA form, the CDR3 reads TGTGCCACCTTGGTCGGGGGCACAGATACGCAGTATTTT.

The genes are TRBV9 and TRBJ1-6; 9 bases agree with TRBD1. The CDR3 length is 16 residues. Germline assignment: CDR1 SGDLS and CDR2 YYNGEE. Trimming cost V 4 bases and J 7 bases; bases outside gene matches: 9. The CDR3 DNA reads as TGTGCCAGCAGCCCGTGGGGACAGGGTCACAATTCACCCCTCCACTTT. Translation: CASSPWGQGHNSPLHF.

The CDR3 sequence: CSARDHPGTDTQYF. CDR3 coding DNA: TGCAGTGCTAGAGATCATCCAGGCACAGATACGCAGTATTTT. The chain employs TRBV20-1 and TRBJ2-3, with no clear D. The CDR3 is 14 residues long. The V gene lost 0 bases and the J gene lost 1 base, with 8 bases spanning the gap. Germline CDR1 is DFQATT and CDR2 is SNEGSKA (reference sequence).

This chain joins TRBV6-5 and TRBJ1-5, with TRBD1 matching over 7 bases. V was clipped by 6 bases and J by 3 bases; unmatched bases: 2. The CDR3 is 13 amino acids. Germline assignment: CDR1 MNHEY and CDR2 SVGAGI. CDR3 coding DNA: TGTGCCAGCAGGGGACAGAACAATCAGCCCCAGCATTTT. Protein product: CASRGQNNQPQHF.